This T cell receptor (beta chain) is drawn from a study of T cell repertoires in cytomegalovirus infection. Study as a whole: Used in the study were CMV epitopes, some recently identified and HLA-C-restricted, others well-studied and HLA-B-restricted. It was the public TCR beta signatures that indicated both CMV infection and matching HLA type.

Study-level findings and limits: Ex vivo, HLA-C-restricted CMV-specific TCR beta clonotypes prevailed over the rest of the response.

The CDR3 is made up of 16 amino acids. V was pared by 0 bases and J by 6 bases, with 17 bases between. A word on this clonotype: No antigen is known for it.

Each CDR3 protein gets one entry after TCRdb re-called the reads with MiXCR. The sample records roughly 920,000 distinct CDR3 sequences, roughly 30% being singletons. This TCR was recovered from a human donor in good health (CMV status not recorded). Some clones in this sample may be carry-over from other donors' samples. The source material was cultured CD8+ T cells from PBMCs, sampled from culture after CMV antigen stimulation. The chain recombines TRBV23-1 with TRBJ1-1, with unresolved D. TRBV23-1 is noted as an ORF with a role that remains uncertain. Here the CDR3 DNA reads TGCGCCAGCAGTCAATCGAGGCCCCCGGAGACTCCTGAAGCTTTCTTT. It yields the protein CASSQSRPPETPEAFF.